The text below deals with one T cell receptor beta chain. The CDR3 runs to 16 residues. Between the trimmed V and J ends, which lost 1 base and 1 base, there was a span of 11 bases. CDR1 and CDR2 from the germline V gene are MGHRA and YSYEKL. This sample is part of a study of control samples from healthy donors and cancer patients. Clones were sequenced by immunoSEQ multiplex PCR, and TCRdb holds only the in-frame ones, with some missing. This table has under 200,000 clones, 90% to 95% appearing once. This receptor was obtained from a woman aged 25-40 years in good health. V is TRBV4-1 and J is TRBJ1-5; perhaps TRBD1 as D (6 bases). The material sequenced was blood. In DNA form, the CDR3 reads TGCGCCAGCAGCCAAGGTAGGGGGGGGAGCAATCAGCCCCAGCATTTT. Its protein is CASSQGRGGSNQPQHF.